This TCR beta chain was identified during a study of Graves' ophthalmopathy and Graves' hyperthyroidism. V was pared by 7 bases and J by 8 bases, with 8 bases between. Per the germline V gene, CDR1 is LGHNT and CDR2 is FRNRAP. The CDR3 spans 11 residues. Amplified TCR beta CDR3 regions were obtained using RNA transcripts as template. Scientists carried out first-round RT-PCR using HTBI primers and then a second-round multiplex PCR. TCRdb called the multiplex PCR reads again in MiXCR, with one record for every CDR3 protein. The sample holds 600,000 to 650,000 distinct CDR3 sequences; about 20% are singletons and the top ten take approximately 6.5%.

V gene TRBV12-5 combines with J gene TRBJ2-2; D uncertain. This TCR derives from a young woman with stable Graves' hyperthyroidism. Some clones in this sample may be carry-over from other donors' samples. Sequencing used peripheral blood. The CDR3 DNA reads as TGTGCTAGTGTAAGGGCAGGGGAGCTGTTTTTT. Translation gives CASVRAGELFF.